The 12 T cell receptor beta chains below were found in one sample sequenced in a study of PD-1 blockade in classical Hodgkin lymphoma. Time point reported: cycle 4 day 1 (C4D1), after 6 weeks of nivolumab. Relapse after autologous stem cell transplantation occurred in every patient, and brentuximab vedotin exposure varied. CD8+ T cell isolation from thawed PBMCs was performed by magnetic negative selection. Here immunoSEQ multiplex PCR was the method, and the copy in TCRdb shows in-frame clones only, minus some. The profile shows around 3,000 clones, roughly 65% of them singletons. Sequenced material: CD8+ T cells from blood, taken before the fourth cycle of nivolumab. Receptor source: a human donor with classical Hodgkin lymphoma.

This clone has a handful of counts. The chain couples TRBV5-1 to TRBJ2-3; 13 bases map to TRBD2. V lost 0 bases and J lost 0; bases outside the gene matches: 10. Germline loops: CDR1 SGHRS, CDR2 YFSETQ. This CDR3 is built from 20 residues. The CDR3: CASSLVGLAGVLDSTDTQYF. The CDR3 DNA reads TGCGCCAGCAGCTTGGTAGGACTAGCGGGAGTGCTGGATAGCACAGATACGCAGTATTTT.

This clone was recorded a few times. This chain links TRBV29-1 with TRBJ2-1; D is uncertain. CDR3 size: 16 residues. The V end lost 4 bases, the J end lost 4 bases, and 20 bases lay between the germline ends. The V gene's germline CDR1 is SQVTM and CDR2 ANQGSEA. The CDR3 coding sequence is TGCAGCGTTGTACCAAATGAGGTATCCCATTACAATGAGCAGTTCTTC. Amino acid sequence: CSVVPNEVSHYNEQFF.

V gene TRBV2 combines with J gene TRBJ1-1; D uncertain. This CDR3 contains 12 residues. Trimming took off 11 bases at V and 7 bases at J, with 17 bases between the two ends. CDR1 and CDR2 from the germline V gene are SNHLY and FYNNEI. The CDR3 reads CACEEQMGEAFF. In nucleotides, the CDR3 is TGTGCCTGCGAAGAACAAATGGGTGAAGCTTTCTTT.

CDR3 amino acids: CASSLGEGREKLFF. CDR3 sequence (DNA): TGTGCCAGCAGCTTAGGAGAGGGCAGAGAAAAACTGTTTTTT. The gene calls are TRBV7-9 and TRBJ1-4; no clear D. V dropped 1 base and J dropped 8 bases, with 11 bases sitting between them. CDR1 and CDR2 (germline): SEHNR, FQNEAQ (reference sequence). The CDR3 sequence is 14 residues long.

This clone was seen more than once but under ten times. The V and J genes are TRBV6-5 and TRBJ1-2; perhaps TRBD1 as D (5 bases). The V and J ends lost 8 bases and 4 bases respectively, with 14 bases between them. This CDR3 is 13 amino acids long. The germline V gene has CDR1 MNHEY and CDR2 SVGAGI. The CDR3 here is CASESRGVYGYTF. The CDR3 bases are TGTGCCAGCGAGTCTAGGGGAGTCTATGGCTACACCTTC.

The chain couples TRBV7-9 to TRBJ2-1; 11 bases align to TRBD2. J was trimmed by 5 bases and V by 2 bases; bases with no gene match: 8. This CDR3 comprises 17 residues. Germline V gives CDR1 SEHNR, CDR2 FQNEAQ (reference sequence). The CDR3 nucleotides are TGTGCCAGCAGCTTATGGGGGGGACTAGCGGAAAACAATGAGCAGTTCTTC. It codes for CASSLWGGLAENNEQFF.

This sequence joins TRBV30 and TRBJ2-5; D ambiguous. V lost 3 bases and J 1 base, leaving 12 bases between the germline ends. This CDR3 spans 14 amino acids. Germline CDR1 and CDR2: GTSNPN and SVGIG (reference sequence). The CDR3 loop is CAWSPPTSQETQYF. Written as DNA, the CDR3 is TGTGCCTGGAGCCCTCCTACCTCCCAAGAGACCCAGTACTTC.

The chain combines TRBV7-9 with TRBJ2-1; D unresolved. The CDR3 has 12 residues. V lost 3 bases, J lost 10 bases, and 10 bases lay in between. The germline gives CDR1 SEHNR, CDR2 FQNEAQ (reference sequence). The CDR3 DNA reads TGTGCCAGCAGCTTGGTGGAGTTCGAGCAGTTCTTC. It codes for CASSLVEFEQFF.

By proportion, this clone is large (0.1 to 1%). The chain carries TRBV7-9 and TRBJ2-2, with 7 bases matching TRBD2. The germline V gene has CDR1 SEHNR and CDR2 FQNEAQ (reference sequence). The V gene end was trimmed by 6 bases and the J gene end by 5 bases; junction bases not matched to a gene: 9. The CDR3 has 15 residues. This CDR3 reads CASSTTGRDTGELFF. As DNA, the CDR3 is TGTGCCAGCAGTACGACGGGGAGGGATACCGGGGAGCTGTTTTTT.

The CDR3 nucleotides read TGTGCCAGCAGCTTCTTGAGCGGGAGCAGTTGGGAGACCCAGTACTTC. Translation: CASSFLSGSSWETQYF. The chain combines TRBV11-2 with TRBJ2-5, with 8 bases lining up with TRBD2. This CDR3 has 16 residues. In germline, CDR1 is SGHAT, CDR2 FQNNGV. V gave up 3 bases and J gave up 5 bases; unmatched junction bases: 11.

In its sample, this clone was seen a few times. A junction boundary mismatches the germline segment, possibly from a read error. This chain links TRBV5-5 with TRBJ2-5; no reliable D call. The CDR3 is made up of 14 amino acids. Per germline, CDR1 SGHKS and CDR2 YYEKEE (reference sequence). The CDR3 reads CASSPPDPQGTQYF. In DNA, the CDR3 is TGTGCCAGCAGCCCGCCGGACCCCCAAGGGACCCAGTACTTC.

By share, this clone counts as medium-sized. The chain employs TRBV18 and TRBJ1-2; D possibly corresponds to TRBD1 (5 bases). The CDR3 contains 14 residues. V shed 0 bases and J shed 4 bases, with 9 bases lying between them. CDR1 and CDR2 (germline): KGHSH, LQKENI. CDR3 region: CASSPPTESYGYTF. The CDR3 DNA follows: TGTGCCAGCTCACCACCGACAGAGAGCTATGGCTACACCTTC.